This T cell receptor beta chain is drawn from a study of T cell clonality in common variable immunodeficiency. Points from the study as a whole: Authors noted CVID clonality's cause needs subpopulation repertoire sequencing. TCRbeta clonality was increased in CVID versus healthy controls.

Blood samples were heparinized, about 5 to 8 ml per donor. The CDR3 is 14 amino acids. Trimming shortened V by 6 bases and J by 6 bases, and 16 bases separated the two germline ends. Control and CVID samples contributed equal amounts of genomic DNA. Here immunoSEQ multiplex PCR was the method, and the copy in TCRdb shows in-frame clones only, minus some. The record shows more than 35,000 clones for this sample, with no singletons present. This clone was seen ten or more times. Its antigen remains unidentified. The read is 3 residues too short to cover the CDR3 end, so that end is filled in from the germline J gene.

The sequenced sample was peripheral blood mononuclear cells. This TCR was sampled from a person between 18 and 75 years old in good health. The genes are TRBV12-3 or TRBV12-4 and TRBJ2-3; D might be TRBD2 (7 bases). The chain's CDR3 is CASRPQGGIDTQYF. Incomplete CDR3 DNA: TGTGCCAGCAGACCACAGGGAGGGATTGATACG.